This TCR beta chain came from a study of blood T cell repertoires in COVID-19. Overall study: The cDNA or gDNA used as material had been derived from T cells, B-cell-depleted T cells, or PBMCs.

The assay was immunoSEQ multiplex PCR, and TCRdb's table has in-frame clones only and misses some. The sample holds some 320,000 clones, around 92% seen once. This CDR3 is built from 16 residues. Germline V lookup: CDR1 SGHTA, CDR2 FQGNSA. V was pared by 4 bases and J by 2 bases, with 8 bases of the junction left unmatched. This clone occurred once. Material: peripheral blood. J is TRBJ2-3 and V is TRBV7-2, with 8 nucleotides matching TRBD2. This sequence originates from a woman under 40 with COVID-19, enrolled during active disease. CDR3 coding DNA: TGTGCCAGCAGCTCACCCCGGGGGGGGCTCACAGATACGCAGTATTTT. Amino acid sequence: CASSSPRGGLTDTQYF.